Listed below are T cell receptor beta chains from one sample, sequenced in a study of blood T cell repertoires in COVID-19. Assay: immunoSEQ multiplex PCR; the TCRdb copy retains only in-frame clones and omits some. The sample carries roughly 200,000 clones, less than 95% recorded once. Specimen: peripheral blood. The receptors were sampled from a man aged 25 to 40 with COVID-19, enrolled during active disease. The CDR3 runs from the conserved cysteine through the conserved F or W. D genes are given only for firm matches. The size entry is marked missing in some rows and otherwise reads once, few, many or a size class.

v_gene	abundance	j_gene	d_gene	len	CDR3aa	CDR3nt
TRBV5-6	NA	TRBJ1-1	TRBD1	16	CASSLRTGTGDTEAFF	TGTGCCAGCAGCCTCCGAACCGGGACAGGGGACACTGAAGCTTTCTTT
TRBV14	NA	TRBJ2-7	TRBD1	17	CASSQDEDRRQNYEQYF	TGTGCCAGCAGCCAAGATGAGGACAGGCGCCAGAACTACGAGCAGTACTTC
TRBV7-9	NA	TRBJ1-1	NA	14	CASSLVRGNTEAFF	TGTGCCAGCAGCTTAGTTAGGGGGAACACTGAAGCTTTCTTT
TRBV27	once	TRBJ1-6	NA	16	CASSTSTWYDNSPLHF	TGTGCCAGCAGTACCTCCACATGGTATGATAATTCACCCCTCCACTTT
TRBV12-3/TRBV12-4	NA	TRBJ1-6	NA	13	CASRGTGTSPLHF	TGTGCCAGCAGGGGTACAGGGACTTCACCCCTCCACTTT
TRBV7-9	NA	TRBJ1-6	NA	14	CASSLQQGRFTLHF	TGTGCCAGCAGCTTACAACAGGGTCGGTTCACCCTCCACTTT
TRBV10-2	NA	TRBJ1-2	TRBD1	15	CASSASSGTAYGYTF	TGCGCCAGCAGTGCGTCTTCCGGGACAGCATATGGCTACACCTTC
TRBV9	NA	TRBJ1-1	TRBD1	14	CASSERGTDTEAFF	TGTGCCAGCAGCGAACGCGGGACAGACACTGAAGCTTTCTTT
TRBV18	NA	TRBJ1-1	NA	14	CASSPRGGRTEAFF	TGTGCCAGCTCACCACGGGGGGGTCGGACTGAAGCTTTCTTT
TRBV12-3/TRBV12-4	NA	TRBJ1-1	TRBD1	13	CASSLPPGQGGFF	TGTGCCAGCAGTTTACCGCCGGGACAGGGAGGTTTCTTT
TRBV6-1	NA	TRBJ2-3	TRBD2	16	CASSAGLAGATDTQYF	TGTGCCAGCAGTGCCGGACTAGCGGGGGCCACAGATACGCAGTATTTT
TRBV7-9	NA	TRBJ1-2	TRBD1	12	CASSLDGQGISF	TGTGCCAGCAGCTTGGACGGACAGGGCATATCCTTC
TRBV7-2	NA	TRBJ2-3	TRBD2	16	CASSSYASGGPQTQYF	TGTGCCAGCAGCTCTTACGCAAGCGGGGGGCCGCAGACGCAGTATTTT
TRBV5-4	NA	TRBJ1-1	NA	14	CASSQTGWSTEAFF	TGTGCCAGCAGCCAAACAGGGTGGAGCACTGAAGCTTTCTTT